A selection of T cell receptor beta chains follows, all from one sample in a study of blood T cell repertoires in COVID-19. Using immunoSEQ multiplex PCR, the repertoire was profiled, and TCRdb retains in-frame clones only, with some absent. Of under 300,000 clones in the sample, around 82% were seen once. Material for sequencing was peripheral blood. Every receptor here comes from an older man with acute or convalescent COVID-19. Each CDR3 is given with its conserved first and last residue. Fields, in order: clone size, V gene, CDR3 length, CDR3 protein. Expanded clones are given a class, and other clones once, few, many or no size at all.

abundance: once
v_gene: TRBV5-8
len: 15
CDR3aa: CASSYHRVNTGELFF

abundance: -
v_gene: TRBV24-1
len: 16
CDR3aa: CATSDSSGTSSNEQFF

abundance: -
v_gene: TRBV6-2/TRBV6-3
len: 14
CDR3aa: CASSYLGTGGSLHF

abundance: -
v_gene: TRBV7-2
len: 15
CDR3aa: CASSLYSSFNEKLFF

abundance: -
v_gene: TRBV18
len: 14
CDR3aa: CASSPGQRNEKLFF

abundance: -
v_gene: TRBV5-5
len: 15
CDR3aa: CASSPNWDRGHGAFF

abundance: few
v_gene: TRBV30
len: 17
CDR3aa: CAWRKNRPVPNNYGYTF

abundance: -
v_gene: TRBV19
len: 13
CDR3aa: CASSSGNRETQYF

abundance: -
v_gene: TRBV7-2
len: 14
CDR3aa: CASRSRVLNEKLFF

abundance: -
v_gene: TRBV7-3
len: 14
CDR3aa: CASSRQGGNTEAFF

abundance: -
v_gene: TRBV5-8
len: 19
CDR3aa: CASSLALIGAGGSTDTQYF

abundance: -
v_gene: TRBV7-3
len: 15
CDR3aa: CASSLVGGGGTEAFF

abundance: once
v_gene: TRBV29-1
len: 13
CDR3aa: CSVGVANTGELFF

abundance: -
v_gene: TRBV6-5
len: 14
CDR3aa: CASTVAGGTDTQYF

abundance: -
v_gene: TRBV3-1/TRBV3-2
len: 14
CDR3aa: CASSPSIVQETQYF

abundance: -
v_gene: TRBV7-2
len: 15
CDR3aa: CASSLSRGVKYEQYF

abundance: -
v_gene: TRBV6-2/TRBV6-3
len: 16
CDR3aa: CASSPTSGAGSYEQYF

abundance: -
v_gene: TRBV5-1
len: 17
CDR3aa: CASSTTRAGGGTDTQYF

abundance: -
v_gene: TRBV3-1/TRBV3-2
len: 14
CDR3aa: CASSQGPLPGELFF

abundance: -
v_gene: TRBV3-1/TRBV3-2
len: 13
CDR3aa: CASSQGAGTEAFF